The entry below gives a single T cell receptor beta chain sequence along with its context. A count is missing, but by frequency this clonotype is medium-sized (0.01 to 0.1%). This clone's antigen is unknown. Multiplex PCR with a touch-down protocol amplified TRB rearrangements, with the TRB-A and TRB-B primer pools combined in a single tube. Two consecutive PCR reactions with Phusion HS II polymerase added Illumina adapters and sample indices to the amplicons. After gel purification with the NucleoSpin Gel and PCR Clean-up kit, the amplicons were quantified by Qubit and checked for quality on an Agilent 2100 Bioanalyzer. Sequencing of the libraries was done on an Illumina MiSeq with 600-cycle, single-indexed, paired-end runs. The source study handled its data this way. TRB reads were aligned and assembled with MiXCR version 2.1.12 using the default MiXCR reference library. Each unique CDR3 nucleotide sequence defined a clone, and only productive sequences with at least two reads were analysed. To assess repertoire diversity, an R script computed alpha-parameterized diversity profiles (alpha 0 to 5), which included the Shannon (alpha 1) and Simpson (alpha 2) indices. Combinatorial TRB VJ usage was computed with the tcR package and compared between cohorts by principal component analysis with ade4. TCRbeta CDR3s were clustered with GLIPH on cohort pairs matched by age and read depth, and cluster frequencies were compared by Wilcoxon test. After TCRdb reprocessed the reads, each CDR3 protein sequence was kept as one row, without DNA. Clone size and V and J calls follow TCRdb, not the original study. Per the sample table, the count is about 8,200 distinct CDR3 sequences. The top ten hold 25% to 35% of the sample.

The data are from a study of T cell clusters in autoimmune cytopenias (dated by TCRdb to about 2019). General notes on the study: A median TRB sequencing depth of 50,000 to 60,000 reads per sample was reached, and a median of around 2,500 distinct TRB clonotypes per sample was obtained. In autoimmune cytopenia patients, peripheral blood TRB and IGH repertoires were sequenced during active disease and over treatment follow-up, together with healthy, CLL and autoimmune hepatitis controls. The study was designed to test whether a disease-specific immune repertoire signature usable as a blood-based biomarker is carried by autoimmune cytopenia patients.

Each sample's TRB amplification started from roughly 270 ng of peripheral blood genomic DNA, which corresponds to approximately 37,500 genome equivalents. The CDR1 and CDR2 encoded by the germline V gene (reference sequence) are GTSNPN and SVGIG. The CDR3 numbers 15 residues from cysteine through phenylalanine. Only the protein is on record. Results the study describes overall, beyond this receptor: GLIPH suggested that primary autoimmune cytopenia patients lacked physiological T cell clusters: 45 to 55 clusters were exclusive to healthy donors versus approximately 18 exclusive to patients. TRB repertoire shifts, with less even repertoires in secondary cytopenia and CLL, mostly reflected lymphoma bias rather than autoimmunity. Compared with active autoimmune hepatitis patients, healthy donors had almost three times as many exclusive TRB clusters, a finding consistent with an autoimmunity-wide signature. The T cell clusters were defined in silico only, and their functional role remained to be validated experimentally. The cluster-lack signature was not seen for secondary cytopenia versus CLL, apparently masked by the dominant lymphoma-associated repertoire.

The V and J genes are TRBV30 and TRBJ1-4; there is no DNA to check the TCRdb D call of TRBD1. This receptor was obtained from a human donor with an autoimmune cytopenia or autoimmune hepatitis (not recorded which). Material: peripheral blood. The CDR3 reads as follows: CAWSASTEIREKLFF. With all but the CDR3 taken from the reference TRBV30 and TRBJ1-4 genes, the full variable domain is: SQTIHQWPATLVQPVGSPLSLECTVEGTSNPNLYWYRQAAGRGLQLLFYSVGIGQISSEVPQNLSASRPQDRQFILSSKKLLLSDSGFYLCAWSASTEIREKLFFGSGTQLSVL.